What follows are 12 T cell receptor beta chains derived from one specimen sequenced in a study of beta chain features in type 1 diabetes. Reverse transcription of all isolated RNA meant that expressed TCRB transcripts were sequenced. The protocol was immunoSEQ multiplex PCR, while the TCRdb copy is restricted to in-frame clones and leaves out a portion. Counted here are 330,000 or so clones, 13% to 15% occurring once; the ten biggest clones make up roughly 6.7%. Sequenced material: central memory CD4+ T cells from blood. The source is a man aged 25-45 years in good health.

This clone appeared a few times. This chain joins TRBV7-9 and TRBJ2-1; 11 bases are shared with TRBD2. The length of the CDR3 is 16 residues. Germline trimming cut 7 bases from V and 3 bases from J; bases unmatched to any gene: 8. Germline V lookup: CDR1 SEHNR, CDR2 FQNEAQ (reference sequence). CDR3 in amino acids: CASTKGGTSGYNEQFF. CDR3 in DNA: TGTGCCAGCACCAAAGGGGGGACTAGCGGCTACAATGAGCAGTTCTTC.

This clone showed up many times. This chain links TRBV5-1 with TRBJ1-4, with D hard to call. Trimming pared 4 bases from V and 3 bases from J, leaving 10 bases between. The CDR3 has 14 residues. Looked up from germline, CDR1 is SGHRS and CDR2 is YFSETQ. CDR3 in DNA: TGCGCCAGCAGCGTAGGGATGCCTAATGAAAAACTGTTTTTT. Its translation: CASSVGMPNEKLFF.

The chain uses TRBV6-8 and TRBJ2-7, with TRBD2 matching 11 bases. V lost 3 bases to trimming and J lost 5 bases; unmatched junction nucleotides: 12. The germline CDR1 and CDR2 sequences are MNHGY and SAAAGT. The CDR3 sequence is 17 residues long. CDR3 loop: CASSYETSGRSAHEQYV. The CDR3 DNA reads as TGTGCCAGCAGTTATGAAACTAGCGGGAGATCGGCCCACGAGCAGTACGTC.

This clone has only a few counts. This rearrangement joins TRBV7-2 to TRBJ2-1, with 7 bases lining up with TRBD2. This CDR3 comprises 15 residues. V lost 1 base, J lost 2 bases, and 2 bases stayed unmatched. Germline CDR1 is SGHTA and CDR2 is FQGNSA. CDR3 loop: CASSLEGTTYNEQFF. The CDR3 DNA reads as TGTGCCAGCAGCTTAGAAGGGACTACCTACAATGAGCAGTTCTTC.

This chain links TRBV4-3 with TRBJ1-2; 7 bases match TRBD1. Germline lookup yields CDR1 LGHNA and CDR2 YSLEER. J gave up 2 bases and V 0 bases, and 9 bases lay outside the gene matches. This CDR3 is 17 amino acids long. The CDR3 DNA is TGCGCCAGCAGCCAAGAGCGGAGTCACAGGGGAAACTATGGCTACACCTTC. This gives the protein CASSQERSHRGNYGYTF.

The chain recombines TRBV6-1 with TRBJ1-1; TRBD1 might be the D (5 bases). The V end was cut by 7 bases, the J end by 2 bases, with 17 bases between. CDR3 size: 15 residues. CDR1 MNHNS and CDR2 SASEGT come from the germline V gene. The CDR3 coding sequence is TGTGCCAGCACCCGGACACGACCAGGAAACACTGAAGCTTTCTTT. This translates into CASTRTRPGNTEAFF.

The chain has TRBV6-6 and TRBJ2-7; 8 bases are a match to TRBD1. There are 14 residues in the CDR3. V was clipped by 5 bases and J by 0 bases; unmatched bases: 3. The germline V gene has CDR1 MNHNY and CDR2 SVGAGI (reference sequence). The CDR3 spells CASSRTGSSYEQYV. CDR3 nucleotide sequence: TGTGCCAGCAGTCGGACAGGGAGCTCCTACGAGCAGTACGTC.

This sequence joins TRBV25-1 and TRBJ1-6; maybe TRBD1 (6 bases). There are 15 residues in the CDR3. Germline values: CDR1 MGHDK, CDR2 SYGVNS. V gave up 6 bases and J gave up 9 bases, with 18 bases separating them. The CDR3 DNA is TGTGCCAGCAGGGTCTCTGCAGGGGTAAGTTCACCCCTCCACTTT. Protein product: CASRVSAGVSSPLHF.

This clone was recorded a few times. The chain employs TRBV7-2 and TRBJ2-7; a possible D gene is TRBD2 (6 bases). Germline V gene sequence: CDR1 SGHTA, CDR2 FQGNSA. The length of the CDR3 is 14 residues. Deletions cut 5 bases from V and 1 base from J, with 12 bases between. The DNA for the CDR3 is TGTGCCAGCAGCCTAGACGGGACTTCCTACGAGCAGTACTTC. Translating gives CASSLDGTSYEQYF.

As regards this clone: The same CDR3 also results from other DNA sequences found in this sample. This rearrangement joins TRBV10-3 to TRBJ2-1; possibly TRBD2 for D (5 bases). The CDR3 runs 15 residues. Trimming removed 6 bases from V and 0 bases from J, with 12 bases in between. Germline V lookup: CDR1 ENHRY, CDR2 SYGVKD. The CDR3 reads CAIREDGSSYNEQFF. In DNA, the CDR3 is TGTGCCATCAGGGAGGACGGAAGCTCCTACAATGAGCAGTTCTTC.

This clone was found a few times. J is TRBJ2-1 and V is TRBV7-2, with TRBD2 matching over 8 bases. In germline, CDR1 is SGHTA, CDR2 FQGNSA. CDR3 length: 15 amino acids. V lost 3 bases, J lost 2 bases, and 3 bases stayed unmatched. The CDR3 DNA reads TGTGCCAGCAGCTTCCCGGGAGGGCCCTACAATGAGCAGTTCTTC. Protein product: CASSFPGGPYNEQFF. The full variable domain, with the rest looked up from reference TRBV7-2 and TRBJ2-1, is GAGVSQSPSNKVTEKGKDVELRCDPISGHTALYWYRQSLGQGLEFLIYFQGNSAPDKSGLPSDRFSAERTGGSVSTLTIQRTQQEDSAVYLCASSFPGGPYNEQFFGPGTRLTVL.

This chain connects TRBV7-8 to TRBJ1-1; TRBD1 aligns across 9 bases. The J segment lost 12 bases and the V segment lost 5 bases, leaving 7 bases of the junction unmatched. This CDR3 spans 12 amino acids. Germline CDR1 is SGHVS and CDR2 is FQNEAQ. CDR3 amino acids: CASSLTGGATFF. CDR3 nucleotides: TGTGCCAGCAGCCTAACAGGGGGCGCGACTTTCTTT.